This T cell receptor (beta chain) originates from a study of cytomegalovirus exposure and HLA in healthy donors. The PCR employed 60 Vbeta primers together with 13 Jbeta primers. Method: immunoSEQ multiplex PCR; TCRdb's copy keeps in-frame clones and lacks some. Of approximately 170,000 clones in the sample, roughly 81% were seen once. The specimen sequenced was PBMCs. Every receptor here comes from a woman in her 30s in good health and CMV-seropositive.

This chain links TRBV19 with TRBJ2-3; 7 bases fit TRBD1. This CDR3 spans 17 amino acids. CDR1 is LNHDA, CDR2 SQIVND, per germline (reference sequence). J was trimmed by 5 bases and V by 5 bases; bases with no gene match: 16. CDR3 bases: TGTGCCAGTAGTCTCGGAAGGGGCCTGCCAGGGGGAGATACGCAGTATTTT. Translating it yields CASSLGRGLPGGDTQYF.